These T cell receptor beta chains were read from a single sample in a study of OX40 agonist ivuxolimab in advanced cancers. Generated by immunoSEQ multiplex PCR, the TCRdb table keeps only in-frame clones and is missing some. The sample holds around 60,000 clones, approximately 90% seen once. Sequenced here: CD4+ or CD8+ T cells sorted from blood, sampled in a trial of the OX40 agonist ivuxolimab. Receptor source: an adult with an advanced solid tumor such as melanoma, head and neck, liver or kidney cancer. The CDR3 runs from the conserved cysteine through the conserved F or W. Each record gives: J gene, V gene, CDR3 protein.

TRBJ2-5 | TRBV5-4 | CASSLATKTVTAVTQYF
TRBJ2-1 | TRBV5-1 | CASSWGGVSYEQFF
TRBJ2-2 | TRBV7-9 | CASSPEGSGELFF
TRBJ1-1 | TRBV6-5 | CASSYSTPRVDTEAFF
TRBJ1-3 | TRBV27 | CASSLEPPGVGNTIYF
TRBJ2-1 | TRBV6-1 | CASRTSGANNEQFF
TRBJ1-1 | TRBV4-2 | CASSQASASESTEAFF
TRBJ1-2 | TRBV7-2 | CASSQDYGYTF
TRBJ2-7 | TRBV5-1 | CASSPGSGYEQYF
TRBJ1-3 | TRBV10-1 | CASSVSLGNTIYF
TRBJ2-7 | TRBV11-2 | CASSREGAGEQYF
TRBJ2-1 | TRBV18 | CASSPFVSYNEQFF
TRBJ2-1 | TRBV5-5 | CASSLLSDSYNEQFF
TRBJ1-4 | TRBV4-2 | CASSQGGWRGNEKLFF
TRBJ2-6 | TRBV6-1 | CASSERGAGANVLTF
TRBJ2-5 | TRBV6-5 | CASSGQGAGETQYF
TRBJ2-2 | TRBV2 | CASSEVGQLTGELFF
TRBJ1-1 | TRBV7-8 | CASSLGTGSAEAFF
TRBJ2-1 | TRBV11-2 | CASSRAAMTSGSYNEQFF
TRBJ2-7 | TRBV5-1 | CASSLDGTPPFEQYF
TRBJ2-3 | TRBV5-1 | CASSPGGLGSDTQYF
TRBJ2-5 | TRBV28 | CASRAGTGGETQYF
TRBJ1-2 | TRBV11-2 | CASSSLGRNHGYTF
TRBJ2-5 | TRBV28 | CASSLNQGQETQYF
TRBJ2-7 | TRBV5-1 | CASSVGLREQYF
TRBJ2-4 | TRBV7-6 | CASSKGVAKNIQYF
TRBJ2-2 | TRBV7-2 | CASSFGGRNTGELFF
TRBJ2-1 | TRBV30 | CAWSRHGPGVDEQFF
TRBJ2-5 | TRBV9 | CASSPPPGVQETQYF
TRBJ2-1 | TRBV9 | CASSAKLAGGRNEQFF
TRBJ1-4 | TRBV29-1 | CSAGRQDNEKLFF
TRBJ2-2 | TRBV5-1 | CASSSTGPTGELFF
TRBJ2-7 | TRBV30 | CARGSSYEQYF
TRBJ2-1 | TRBV10-3 | CAISRLAGTDGNEQFF
TRBJ2-3 | TRBV6-5 | CASSLAGADTQYF
TRBJ1-2 | TRBV5-5 | CASSWNRGPDYGYTF
TRBJ1-5 | TRBV30 | CAWSPQRSNQPQHF
TRBJ1-4 | TRBV28 | CASSTTGATNEKLFF
TRBJ2-6 | TRBV13 | CASSLQGGSGANVLTF
TRBJ1-1 | TRBV6-1 | CASSAGQANTEAFF